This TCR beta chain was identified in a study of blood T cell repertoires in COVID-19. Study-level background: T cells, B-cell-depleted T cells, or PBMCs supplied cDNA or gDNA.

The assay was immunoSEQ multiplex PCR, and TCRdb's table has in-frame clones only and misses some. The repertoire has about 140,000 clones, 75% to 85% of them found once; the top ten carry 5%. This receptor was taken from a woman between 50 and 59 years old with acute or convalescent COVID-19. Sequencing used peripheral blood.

The CDR3: CASSPFQGSMNTEAFF. The CDR3 DNA sequence: TGTGCCAGTAGTCCCTTCCAGGGAAGCATGAACACTGAAGCTTTCTTT. V usage is TRBV19 and J usage is TRBJ1-1; tentatively, D is TRBD1 (5 bases). The germline CDR1 and CDR2 sequences are LNHDA and SQIVND (reference sequence). V was pared by 5 bases and J by 0 bases, with 16 bases between. This CDR3 has 16 residues.